What follows describes a single T cell receptor (beta chain). Clones were read by immunoSEQ multiplex PCR, and TCRdb kept only the in-frame ones, dropping some. The repertoire consists of roughly 150,000 clones, with 81% occurring once and the leading ten covering roughly 10%. The CDR3 spans 16 residues. V was trimmed by 0 bases and J by 3 bases, leaving 15 bases between them. Per the germline V gene, CDR1 is SGHTA and CDR2 is FQGNSA. The data belong to a study of blood T cell repertoires in COVID-19. Sequencing used peripheral blood. This receptor was taken from a human donor in a cohort sampled during active COVID-19. V and J are TRBV7-2 and TRBJ2-7; possibly TRBD1 for D (6 bases). In DNA, the CDR3 is TGTGCCAGCAGCTTAGCGGCGGGCAGGGGAAACTACGAGCAGTACTTC. Translation gives CASSLAAGRGNYEQYF.